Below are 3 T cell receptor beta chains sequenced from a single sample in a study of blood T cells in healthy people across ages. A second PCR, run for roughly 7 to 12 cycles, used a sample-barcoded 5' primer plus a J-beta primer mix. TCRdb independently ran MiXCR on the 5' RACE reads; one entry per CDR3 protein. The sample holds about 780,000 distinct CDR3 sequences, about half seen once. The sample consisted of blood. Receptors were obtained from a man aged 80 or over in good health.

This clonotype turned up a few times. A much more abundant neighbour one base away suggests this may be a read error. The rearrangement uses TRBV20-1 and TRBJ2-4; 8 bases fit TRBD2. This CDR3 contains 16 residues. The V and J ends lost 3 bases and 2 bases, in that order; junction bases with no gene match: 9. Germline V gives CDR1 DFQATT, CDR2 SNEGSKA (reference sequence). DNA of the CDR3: TGCAGTGCTAGTGGTGTAGCGGGACCGACCAAAAACATTCAGTACTTC. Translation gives CSASGVAGPTKNIQYF.

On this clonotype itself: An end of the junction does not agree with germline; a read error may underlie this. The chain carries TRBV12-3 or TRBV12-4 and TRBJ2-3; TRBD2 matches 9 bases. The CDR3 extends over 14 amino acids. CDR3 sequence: CASTMAGGEDAQYF. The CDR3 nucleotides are TGTGCCAGCACCATGGCGGGAGGGGAAGATGCGCAGTATTTT.

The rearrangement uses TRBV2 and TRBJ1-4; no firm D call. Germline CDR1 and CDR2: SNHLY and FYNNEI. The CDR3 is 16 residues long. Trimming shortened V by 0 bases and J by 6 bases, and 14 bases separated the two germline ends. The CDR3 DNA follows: TGTGCCAGCAGTGAAGCGCTTGGGTGGAGCGATGAAAAACTGTTTTTT. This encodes CASSEALGWSDEKLFF. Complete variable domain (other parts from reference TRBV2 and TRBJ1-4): EPEVTQTPSHQVTQMGQEVILRCVPISNHLYFYWYRQILGQKVEFLVSFYNNEISEKSEIFDDQFSVERPDGSNFTLKIRSTKLEDSAMYFCASSEALGWSDEKLFFGSGTQLSVL.